This TCR beta chain was profiled in a study of shared clonotypes between healthy human individuals. Sequenced by immunoSEQ multiplex PCR; TCRdb stores in-frame clones only, minus some. This sample yields roughly 490,000 clones, of which 60% to 85% are seen a single time; approximately 12% belongs to the top ten. V gave up 4 bases and J gave up 4 bases, with 8 bases separating them. CDR1 and CDR2 from the germline V gene are SGHNT and YYREEE (reference sequence). The CDR3 consists of 12 residues. Regarding this clone: Since a much larger clone is just one base distant, this may be a read error. Distinct nucleotide sequences in the sample also encode this CDR3.

The TCR sequence derives from a woman in her thirties or forties in good health. Some clones in this sample may be carry-over from other donors' samples. The gene calls are TRBV5-4 and TRBJ1-2, with a possible D match to TRBD1 (6 bases). The sample was PBMCs. The CDR3 region has the DNA TGTGCCAGCAGCACGGACAGCTATGGCTACACCTTC. As protein: CASSTDSYGYTF.